This T cell receptor (beta chain) came from a study of regulatory T cells. Regarding the study as a whole: Hydrophobic residues at CDR3 positions 6 and 7 were enriched in conventional CD4+ T cells of CD3G-deficient patients.

This CDR3 region has 13 residues. The ends were cut back, 0 bases at V and 7 bases at J, with 9 bases in the middle. The V gene's germline CDR1 is SGHNT and CDR2 YENEEA. The PCR used 52 TRBV and 13 TRBJ primers. Sequenced by immunoSEQ multiplex PCR; TCRdb stores in-frame clones only, minus some. Here the sample spans 30,000 to 40,000 clones, 93% being singletons. Notes on this clone: Its antigen remains unidentified.

Patients aged 2 to 39 years had fewer naive T cells. Sample: conventional CD4+ T cells sorted from blood. This clonotype originated in a child under 10 years old with CD3G deficiency. The V call is TRBV11-3, the J call TRBJ1-1; D gene uncertain. The CDR3 nucleotides are TGTGCCAGCAGCTTAGATCCCAGGAATGAAGCTTTCTTT. It specifies CASSLDPRNEAFF.